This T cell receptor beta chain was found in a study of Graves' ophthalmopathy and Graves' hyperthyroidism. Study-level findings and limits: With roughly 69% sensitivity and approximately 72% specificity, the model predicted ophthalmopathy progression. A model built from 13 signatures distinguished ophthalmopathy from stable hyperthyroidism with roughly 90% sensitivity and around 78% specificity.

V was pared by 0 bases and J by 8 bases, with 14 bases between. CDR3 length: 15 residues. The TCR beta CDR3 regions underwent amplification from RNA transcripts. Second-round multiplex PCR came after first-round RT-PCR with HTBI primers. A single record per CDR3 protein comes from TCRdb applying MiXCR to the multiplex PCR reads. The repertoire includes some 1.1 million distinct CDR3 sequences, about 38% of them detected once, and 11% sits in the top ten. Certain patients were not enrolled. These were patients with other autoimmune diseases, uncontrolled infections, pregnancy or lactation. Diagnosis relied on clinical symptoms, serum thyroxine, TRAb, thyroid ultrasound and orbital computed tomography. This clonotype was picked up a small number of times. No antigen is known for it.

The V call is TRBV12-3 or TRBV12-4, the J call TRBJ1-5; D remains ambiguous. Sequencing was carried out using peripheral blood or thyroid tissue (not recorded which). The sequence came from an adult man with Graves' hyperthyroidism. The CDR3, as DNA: TGTGCCAGCAGTTTAGCGCATGGGGAAAATGAGCCCCAGCATTTT. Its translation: CASSLAHGENEPQHF.